This T cell receptor beta chain originates from a study of pediatric ulcerative colitis. Findings and limits, study-wide: Repertoires came from total lymphocyte DNA, not specific subsets.

The table lists this clone with a few counts. Its target is unknown. Rectal tissue came from one to two pinch biopsies taken at colonoscopy. Trimming left V 0 bases short and J 8 bases short, with 11 bases between. This CDR3 comprises 14 residues. Germline V CDR1 and CDR2: SGHRS, YFSETQ. Assay used: immunoSEQ multiplex PCR; TCRdb lists only in-frame clones, some missing. The top ten hold 15% to 18% of the sample, which has 20,000 to 25,000 clones, about 71% seen once. J is TRBJ1-4 and V is TRBV5-1; D is unresolved. The origin of this receptor is a boy aged 5-17 years with severe ulcerative colitis. The sequenced sample consisted of gut tissue. Here the CDR3 reads CASSLATGGEKLFF. The CDR3 nucleotides are TGCGCCAGCAGCTTGGCTACGGGCGGCGAAAAACTGTTTTTT. The variable domain in full, with the rest retrieved from reference TRBV5-1 and TRBJ1-4, is KAGVTQTPRYLIKTRGQQVTLSCSPISGHRSVSWYQQTPGQGLQFLFEYFSETQRNKGNFPGRFSGRQFSNSRSEMNVSTLELGDSALYLCASSLATGGEKLFFGSGTQLSVL.